Given below is one T cell receptor (beta chain) in context. Its matching antigen is unknown. PCR was performed using 60 Vbeta and 13 Jbeta primers. Assay: immunoSEQ multiplex PCR; the TCRdb copy retains only in-frame clones and omits some. Of fewer than 100,000 clones in the sample, around 70% were seen once. The data belong to a study of cytomegalovirus exposure and HLA in healthy donors. Across the whole study: A data release that came early held 80 million or so unique TCRs from HLA-typed donors. Findings and limits, study-wide: V- and J-gene trimming in TCR beta was tied to a missense DCLRE1C variant by an analysis performed later.

Unrecorded immune exposures were likely, despite nominal health at sampling. The CDR3 has 12 residues. The sample was PBMCs. This chain connects TRBV21-1 to TRBJ2-5; TRBD2, the D gene given by the table, was not confirmed from the DNA. TRBV21-1 is a recognized pseudogene. The clonotype was recovered from a female donor in good health and CMV-seronegative. Written as DNA, the CDR3 is TGTGCCAGCAGCAAAGTGCGAGAGACCCAGTACTTC. The encoded protein is CASSKVRETQYF.